This TCR beta chain was retrieved from a study of blood T cells in healthy people across ages. Study context: About one barcoded beta molecule was captured per two T cells (by template switching). General study points: Long-lived donors exceeded aged donors in naive CD4+ cells and diversity.

As concerns this clonotype: The antigen is not known.

Primed by a sample-barcoded 5' primer and a J-beta primer mix, a second PCR proceeded for 7 to 11 cycles. From the 5' RACE reads, TCRdb called clonotypes with MiXCR, one entry per CDR3 protein. In the table there are about a million distinct CDR3 sequences, 35% to 40% of which are singletons. The ends lost 2 bases at V and 8 bases at J; junction bases unmatched: 7. The germline V gene has CDR1 GTSNPN and CDR2 SVGIG (reference sequence). The CDR3 length is 13 residues. This clonotype originated in a young man in good health. This chain links TRBV30 with TRBJ1-2; 8 bases match TRBD1. The sequencing input was blood. The CDR3 region is CAWSQQGVSGYTF. CDR3 in DNA: TGTGCCTGGAGTCAACAGGGGGTCAGCGGCTACACCTTC.